These T cell receptor beta chains were read from a single sample in a study of cytomegalovirus exposure and HLA in healthy donors. The table came from immunoSEQ multiplex PCR; TCRdb's copy has only in-frame clones and leaves some out. The data show around 120,000 clones, 15% seen once. Material: PBMCs. Receptor source: a woman in her late teens or twenties in good health and CMV-seronegative. Both conserved end residues are part of each CDR3. D genes are given only for firm matches. Part of the rows lack a size; the others show once, few, many or a class for expanded clones.

d_call: -; clone_size: -; j_call: TRBJ2-1; v_call: TRBV15; cdr3_aa: CATSINRAPVNEQFF; cdr3_nt: TGTGCCACCAGCATAAACAGGGCCCCTGTGAATGAGCAGTTCTTC
d_call: -; clone_size: once; j_call: TRBJ1-4; v_call: TRBV5-5; cdr3_aa: CASSSGTSGEKLFF; cdr3_nt: TGTGCCAGCAGCTCCGGGACATCAGGTGAAAAACTGTTTTTT
d_call: TRBD1; clone_size: few; j_call: TRBJ2-7; v_call: TRBV7-9; cdr3_aa: CASSSNPGTAGYEQYF; cdr3_nt: TGTGCCAGCAGCTCAAACCCCGGGACAGCCGGGTACGAGCAGTACTTC
d_call: TRBD1; clone_size: many; j_call: TRBJ1-1; v_call: TRBV4-2; cdr3_aa: CASSQEGQGGTEAFF; cdr3_nt: TGTGCCAGCAGCCAAGAGGGACAGGGCGGCACTGAAGCTTTCTTT
d_call: -; clone_size: -; j_call: TRBJ1-3; v_call: TRBV6-6; cdr3_aa: CASTIGGSGNTIYF; cdr3_nt: TGTGCCAGCACAATCGGGGGGTCTGGAAACACCATATATTTT
d_call: TRBD2; clone_size: -; j_call: TRBJ2-3; v_call: TRBV6-7; cdr3_aa: CASSYSDARGEADTQYF; cdr3_nt: TGTGCCAGCAGTTACTCGGACGCGCGGGGGGAAGCAGATACGCAGTATTTT
d_call: TRBD2; clone_size: -; j_call: TRBJ2-1; v_call: TRBV9; cdr3_aa: CASSVGSSGRNNEQFF; cdr3_nt: TGTGCCAGCAGCGTAGGTTCTAGCGGGAGGAATAATGAGCAGTTCTTC
d_call: -; clone_size: few; j_call: TRBJ1-5; v_call: TRBV19; cdr3_aa: CASSGRGYSNQPQHF; cdr3_nt: TGTGCCAGTAGTGGCAGGGGTTATAGCAATCAGCCCCAGCATTTT
d_call: TRBD2; clone_size: -; j_call: TRBJ2-7; v_call: TRBV27; cdr3_aa: CASSATSGGARPYYEQYF; cdr3_nt: TGTGCCAGCAGTGCCACTAGCGGGGGGGCGAGGCCTTACTACGAGCAGTACTTC
d_call: TRBD1; clone_size: few; j_call: TRBJ2-1; v_call: TRBV6-4; cdr3_aa: CASSDSGQGPVIEQFF; cdr3_nt: TGTGCCAGCAGTGACTCGGGACAGGGGCCGGTTATTGAGCAGTTCTTC
d_call: TRBD1; clone_size: few; j_call: TRBJ1-5; v_call: TRBV18; cdr3_aa: CASSPTGRSQPQHF; cdr3_nt: TGTGCCAGCTCTCCGACAGGGAGATCTCAGCCCCAGCATTTT
d_call: -; clone_size: few; j_call: TRBJ2-2; v_call: TRBV28; cdr3_aa: CASSSTGNTGELFF; cdr3_nt: TGTGCCAGCAGTTCGACGGGGAACACCGGGGAGCTGTTTTTT
d_call: -; clone_size: -; j_call: TRBJ1-1; v_call: TRBV6-5; cdr3_aa: CASSYSGGLGAFF; cdr3_nt: TGTGCCAGCAGTTACTCGGGGGGGTTAGGGGCTTTCTTT
d_call: -; clone_size: few; j_call: TRBJ1-2; v_call: TRBV6-6; cdr3_aa: CASTEEREGYTF; cdr3_nt: TGTGCCAGCACTGAGGAGAGGGAAGGCTACACCTTC
d_call: -; clone_size: once; j_call: TRBJ1-5; v_call: TRBV10-2; cdr3_aa: CASSDPQVEGNQPQHF; cdr3_nt: TGCGCCAGCAGTGACCCCCAAGTAGAGGGCAATCAGCCCCAGCATTTT
d_call: TRBD1; clone_size: -; j_call: TRBJ1-1; v_call: TRBV5-1; cdr3_aa: CASSLDTWRDRGAFF; cdr3_nt: TGCGCCAGCAGCTTGGATACGTGGCGGGACAGGGGAGCTTTCTTT